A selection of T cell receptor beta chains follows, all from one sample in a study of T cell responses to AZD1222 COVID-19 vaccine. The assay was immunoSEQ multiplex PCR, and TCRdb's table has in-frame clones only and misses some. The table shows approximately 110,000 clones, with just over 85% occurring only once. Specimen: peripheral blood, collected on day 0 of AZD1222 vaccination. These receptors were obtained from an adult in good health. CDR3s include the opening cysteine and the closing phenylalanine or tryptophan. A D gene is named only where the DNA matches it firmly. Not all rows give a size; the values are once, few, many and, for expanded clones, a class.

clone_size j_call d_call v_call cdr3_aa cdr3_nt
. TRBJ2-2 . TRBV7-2 CANLRGGPAGELFF TGTGCCAACCTTCGGGGAGGCCCGGCCGGGGAGCTGTTTTTT
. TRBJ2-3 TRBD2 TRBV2 CASRREVTDTQYF TGTGCCAGCAGGCGGGAGGTCACAGATACGCAGTATTTT
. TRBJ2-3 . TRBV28 CASSLGGVPDTQYF TGTGCCAGCAGCCTCGGGGGTGTTCCCGATACGCAGTATTTT
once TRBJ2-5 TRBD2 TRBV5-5 CASSLAPLAGRQETQYF TGTGCCAGCAGCTTGGCCCCCCTAGCGGGTCGACAAGAGACCCAGTACTTC
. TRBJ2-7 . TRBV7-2 CASSPSGGTYEQYF TGTGCCAGCAGCCCTAGTGGGGGGACCTACGAGCAGTACTTC
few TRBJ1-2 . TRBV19 CASSIDLQAPGKGYTF TGTGCCAGTAGTATAGATCTGCAAGCCCCCGGGAAGGGCTACACCTTC
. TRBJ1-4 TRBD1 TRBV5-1 CASSEQGASGEKLFF TGCGCCAGCAGCGAACAGGGGGCGTCGGGTGAAAAACTGTTTTTT
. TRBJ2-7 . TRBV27 CASSSRGGHEQYF TGTGCCAGCAGTTCTAGGGGAGGCCACGAGCAGTACTTC
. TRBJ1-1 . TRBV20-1 CSASKVPGKNTEAFF TGCAGTGCTAGTAAGGTCCCGGGGAAGAACACTGAAGCTTTCTTT
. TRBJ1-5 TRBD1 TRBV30 CAWSLGQGATFGQPQHF TGTGCCTGGAGCCTCGGACAGGGGGCGACGTTTGGTCAGCCCCAGCATTTT
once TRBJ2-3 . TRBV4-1 CASSQVLGTDTQYF TGCGCCAGCAGCCAAGTTTTGGGGACAGATACGCAGTATTTT
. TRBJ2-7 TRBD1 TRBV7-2 CASSYPGTAYEQYF TGTGCCAGCAGCTACCCCGGGACAGCTTACGAGCAGTACTTC
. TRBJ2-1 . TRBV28 CASVGSPHNEQFF TGTGCCAGCGTTGGCTCCCCCCACAATGAGCAGTTCTTC
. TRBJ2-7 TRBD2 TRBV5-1 CASSLGGSGGYEQYF TGCGCCAGTAGCTTGGGAGGTAGCGGGGGGTACGAGCAGTACTTC
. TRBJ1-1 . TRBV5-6 CASSLQRGYTEAFF TGTGCCAGCAGCTTGCAACGGGGTTACACTGAAGCTTTCTTT
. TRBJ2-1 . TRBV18 CASSPPGRANEQFF TGTGCCAGCTCACCACCGGGCAGGGCTAATGAGCAGTTCTTC
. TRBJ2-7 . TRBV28 CASSLIRLSYEQYF TGTGCCAGCAGTTTAATCCGCCTATCCTACGAGCAGTACTTC
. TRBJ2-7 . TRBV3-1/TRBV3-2 CASSQDGGTISYEQYF TGTGCCAGCAGCCAAGATGGTGGGACCATCTCCTACGAGCAGTACTTC
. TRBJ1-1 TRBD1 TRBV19 CASPQGENTEAFF TGTGCCAGCCCGCAGGGGGAGAACACTGAAGCTTTCTTT
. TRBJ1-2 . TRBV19 CASSRMQGGGNYGYTF TGTGCCAGTAGTAGAATGCAGGGAGGAGGTAACTATGGCTACACCTTC
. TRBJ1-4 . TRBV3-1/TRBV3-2 CASSHRRAATNEKLFF TGTGCCAGCAGCCATCGCAGGGCAGCGACGAATGAAAAACTGTTTTTT
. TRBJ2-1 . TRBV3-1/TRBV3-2 CASKGSSSYNEQFF TGTGCCAGCAAAGGTAGTAGCTCCTACAATGAGCAGTTCTTC
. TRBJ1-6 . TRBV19 CATGGGASGPLHF TGTGCCACCGGAGGGGGGGCCTCCGGACCCCTCCACTTT
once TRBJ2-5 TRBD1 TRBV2 CASRDRFVTQYF TGTGCCAGCAGGGACAGGTTTGTGACCCAGTACTTC
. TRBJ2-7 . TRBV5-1 CASSLGAGEQYF TGCGCCAGCAGCTTGGGGGCAGGTGAGCAGTACTTC
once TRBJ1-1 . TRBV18 CASSPPHLRQNTEAFF TGTGCCAGCTCACCTCCTCACCTGAGACAAAACACTGAAGCTTTCTTT
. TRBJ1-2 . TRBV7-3 CASSEKHPVWNYGYTF TGTGCCAGCAGCGAAAAACATCCAGTCTGGAACTATGGCTACACCTTC
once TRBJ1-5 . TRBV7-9 CASSLEGFQPQHF TGTGCCAGCAGCTTAGAAGGATTCCAGCCCCAGCATTTT
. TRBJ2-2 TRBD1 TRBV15 CATSRNRDSGLGELFF TGTGCCACCAGCAGAAACCGGGACAGTGGCCTCGGGGAGCTGTTTTTT
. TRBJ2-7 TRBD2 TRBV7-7 CASSLGPAGVQEQYF TGTGCTAGCAGCTTAGGGCCAGCGGGGGTCCAAGAGCAGTACTTC
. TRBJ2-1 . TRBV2 CASSGNNYNEQFF TGTGCCAGCAGTGGAAATAACTACAATGAGCAGTTCTTC